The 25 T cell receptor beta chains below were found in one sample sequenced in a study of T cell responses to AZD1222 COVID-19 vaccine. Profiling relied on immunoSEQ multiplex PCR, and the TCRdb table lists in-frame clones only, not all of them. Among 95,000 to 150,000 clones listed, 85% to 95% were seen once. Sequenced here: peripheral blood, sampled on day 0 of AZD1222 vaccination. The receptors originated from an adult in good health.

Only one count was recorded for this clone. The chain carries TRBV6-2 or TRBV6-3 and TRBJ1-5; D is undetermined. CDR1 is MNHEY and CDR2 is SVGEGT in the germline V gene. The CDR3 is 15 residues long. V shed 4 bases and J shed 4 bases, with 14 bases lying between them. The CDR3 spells CASSSFREPNQPQHF. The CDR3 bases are TGTGCCAGCAGTTCTTTCCGGGAACCTAATCAGCCCCAGCATTTT.

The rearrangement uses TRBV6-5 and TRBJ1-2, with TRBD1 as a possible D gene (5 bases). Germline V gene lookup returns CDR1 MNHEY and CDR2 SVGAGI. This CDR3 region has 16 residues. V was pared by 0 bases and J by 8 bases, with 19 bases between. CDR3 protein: CASSYSYTGDGSGYTF. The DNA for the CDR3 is TGTGCCAGCAGTTACTCGTATACAGGTGACGGGTCGGGCTACACCTTC.

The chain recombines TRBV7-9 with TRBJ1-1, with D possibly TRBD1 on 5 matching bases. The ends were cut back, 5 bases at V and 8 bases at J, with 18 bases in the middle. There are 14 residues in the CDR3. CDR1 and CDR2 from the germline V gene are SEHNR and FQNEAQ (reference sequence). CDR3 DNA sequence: TGTGCCAGCAGCCTCGCCCGGGGGGGGGACGAAGCTTTCTTT. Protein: CASSLARGGDEAFF.

CDR3 residues: CASSPPPGLAGASANTGELFF. CDR3 coding DNA: TGTGCCAGCAGCCCCCCCCCGGGGCTAGCGGGAGCGAGCGCTAACACCGGGGAGCTGTTTTTT. The chain combines TRBV7-3 with TRBJ2-2; 10 nucleotides align to TRBD2. This CDR3 region has 21 residues. Germline CDR1 and CDR2: SGHTA and FQGTGA. After removal of 5 bases from V and 2 bases from J, the junction contained 20 bases not matched to a gene. Looking up the rest from reference TRBV7-3 and TRBJ2-2 gives the full variable domain: GAGVSQTPSNKVTEKGKYVELRCDPISGHTALYWYRQSLGQGPEFLIYFQGTGAADDSGLPNDRFFAVRPEGSVSTLKIQRTERGDSAVYLCASSPPPGLAGASANTGELFFGEGSRLTVL.

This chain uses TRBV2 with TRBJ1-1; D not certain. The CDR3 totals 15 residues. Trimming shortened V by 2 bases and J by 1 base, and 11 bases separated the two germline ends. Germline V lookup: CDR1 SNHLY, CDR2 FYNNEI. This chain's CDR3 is CASSERADSNTEAFF. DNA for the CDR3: TGTGCCAGCAGTGAAAGAGCGGATTCGAACACTGAAGCTTTCTTT.

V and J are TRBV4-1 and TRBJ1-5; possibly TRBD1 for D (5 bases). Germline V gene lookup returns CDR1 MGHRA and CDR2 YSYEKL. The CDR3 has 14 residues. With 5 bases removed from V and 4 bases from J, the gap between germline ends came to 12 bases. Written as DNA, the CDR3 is TGCGCCAGCAGCAGGGGTATAGTAAATCAGCCCCAGCATTTT. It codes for CASSRGIVNQPQHF.

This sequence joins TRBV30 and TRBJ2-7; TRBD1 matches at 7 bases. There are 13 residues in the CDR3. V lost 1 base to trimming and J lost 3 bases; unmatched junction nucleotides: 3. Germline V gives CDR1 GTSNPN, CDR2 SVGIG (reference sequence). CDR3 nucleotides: TGTGCCTGGAGTGGGACAGGACACTACGAGCAGTACTTC. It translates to CAWSGTGHYEQYF.

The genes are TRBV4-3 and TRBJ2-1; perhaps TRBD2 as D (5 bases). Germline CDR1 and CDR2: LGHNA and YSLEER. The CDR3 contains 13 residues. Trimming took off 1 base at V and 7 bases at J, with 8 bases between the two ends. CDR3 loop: CASSQARENEQFF. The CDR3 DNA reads TGCGCCAGCAGCCAAGCTAGGGAGAATGAGCAGTTCTTC.

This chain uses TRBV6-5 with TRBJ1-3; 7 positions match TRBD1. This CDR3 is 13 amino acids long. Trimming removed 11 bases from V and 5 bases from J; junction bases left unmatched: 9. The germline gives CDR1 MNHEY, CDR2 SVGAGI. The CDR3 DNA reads TGTGCCGTCTCCGGACAGGAGAGAAACACCATATATTTT. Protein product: CAVSGQERNTIYF.

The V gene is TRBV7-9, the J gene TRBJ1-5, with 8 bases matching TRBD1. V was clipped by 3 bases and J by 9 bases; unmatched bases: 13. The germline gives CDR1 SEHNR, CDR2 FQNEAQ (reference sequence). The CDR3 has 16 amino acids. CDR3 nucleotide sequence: TGTGCCAGCAGCTTCACAATGGGGACAGGTTCGGGGCCCCAGCATTTT. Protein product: CASSFTMGTGSGPQHF. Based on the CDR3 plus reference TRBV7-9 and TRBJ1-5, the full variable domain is DTGVSQNPRHKITKRGQNVTFRCDPISEHNRLYWYRQTLGQGPEFLTYFQNEAQLEKSRLLSDRFSAERPKGSFSTLEIQRTEQGDSAMYLCASSFTMGTGSGPQHFGDGTRLSIL.

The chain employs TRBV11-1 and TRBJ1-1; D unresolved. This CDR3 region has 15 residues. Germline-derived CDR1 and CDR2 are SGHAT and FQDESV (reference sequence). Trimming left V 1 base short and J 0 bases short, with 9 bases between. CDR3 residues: CASSLDGSMNTEAFF. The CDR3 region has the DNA TGTGCCAGCAGCTTAGACGGGTCGATGAACACTGAAGCTTTCTTT.

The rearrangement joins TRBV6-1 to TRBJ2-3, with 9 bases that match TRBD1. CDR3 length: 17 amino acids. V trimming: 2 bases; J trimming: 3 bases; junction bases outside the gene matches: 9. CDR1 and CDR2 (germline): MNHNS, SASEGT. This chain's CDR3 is CASSENVGGQGTDTQYF. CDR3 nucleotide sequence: TGTGCCAGCAGTGAAAATGTTGGTGGACAGGGGACAGATACGCAGTATTTT.

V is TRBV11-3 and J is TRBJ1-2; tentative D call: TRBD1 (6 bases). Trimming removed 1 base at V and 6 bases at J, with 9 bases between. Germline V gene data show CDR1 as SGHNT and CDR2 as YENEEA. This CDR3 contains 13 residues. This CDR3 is CASSLGTVNGYTF. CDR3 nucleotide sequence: TGTGCCAGCAGCTTAGGGACAGTAAATGGCTACACCTTC.

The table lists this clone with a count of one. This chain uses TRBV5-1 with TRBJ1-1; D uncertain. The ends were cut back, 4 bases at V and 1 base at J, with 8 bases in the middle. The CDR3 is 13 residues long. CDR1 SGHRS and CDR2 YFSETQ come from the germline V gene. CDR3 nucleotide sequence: TGCGCCAGCAGCACAGAGACGAACACTGAAGCTTTCTTT. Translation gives CASSTETNTEAFF.

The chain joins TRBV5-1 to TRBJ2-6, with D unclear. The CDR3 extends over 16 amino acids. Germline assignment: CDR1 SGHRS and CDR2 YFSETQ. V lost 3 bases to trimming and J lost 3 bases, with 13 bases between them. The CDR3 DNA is TGCGCCAGCAGCTCCAAGGTTGCAGGTGGGGCCAACGTCCTGACTTTC. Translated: CASSSKVAGGANVLTF.

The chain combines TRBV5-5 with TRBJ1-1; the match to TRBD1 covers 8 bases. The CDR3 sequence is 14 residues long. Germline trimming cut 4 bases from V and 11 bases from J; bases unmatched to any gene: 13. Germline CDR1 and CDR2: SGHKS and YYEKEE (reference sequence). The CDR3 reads CASSPATGVGRAFF. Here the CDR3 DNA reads TGTGCCAGCAGCCCAGCGACAGGGGTAGGTCGGGCTTTCTTT.

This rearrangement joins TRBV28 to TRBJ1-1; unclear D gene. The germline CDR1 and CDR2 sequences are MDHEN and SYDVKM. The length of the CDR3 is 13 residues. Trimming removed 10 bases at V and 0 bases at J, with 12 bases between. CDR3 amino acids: CANSEAMNTEAFF. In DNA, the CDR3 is TGTGCCAATTCCGAAGCGATGAACACTGAAGCTTTCTTT.

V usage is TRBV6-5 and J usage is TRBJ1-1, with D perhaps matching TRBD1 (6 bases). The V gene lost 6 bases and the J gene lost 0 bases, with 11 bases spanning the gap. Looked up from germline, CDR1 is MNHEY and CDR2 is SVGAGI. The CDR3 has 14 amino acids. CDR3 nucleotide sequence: TGTGCCAGCAGAACTGGACAGTTGAACACTGAAGCTTTCTTT. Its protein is CASRTGQLNTEAFF.

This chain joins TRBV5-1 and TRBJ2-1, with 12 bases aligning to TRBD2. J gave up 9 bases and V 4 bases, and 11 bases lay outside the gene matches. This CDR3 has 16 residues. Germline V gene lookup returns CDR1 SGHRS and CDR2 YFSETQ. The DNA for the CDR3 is TGCGCCAGCAGCCCTCCGCTAGCGGGGGGGCGTGGTGAGCAGTTCTTC. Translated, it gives CASSPPLAGGRGEQFF.

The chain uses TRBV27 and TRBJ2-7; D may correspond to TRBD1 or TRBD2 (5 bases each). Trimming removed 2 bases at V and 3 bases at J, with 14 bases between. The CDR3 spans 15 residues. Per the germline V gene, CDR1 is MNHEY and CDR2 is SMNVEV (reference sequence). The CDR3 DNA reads TGTGCCAGCAGTTTAGGGACCGGACGGAACTACGAGCAGTACGTC. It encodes CASSLGTGRNYEQYV.

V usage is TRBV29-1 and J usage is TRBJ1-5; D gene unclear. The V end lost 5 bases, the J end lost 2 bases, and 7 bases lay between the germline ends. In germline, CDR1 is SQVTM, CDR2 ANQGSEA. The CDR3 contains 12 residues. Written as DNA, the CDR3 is TGCAGCGTTCGGGCTGGCAATCAGCCCCAGCATTTT. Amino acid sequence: CSVRAGNQPQHF.

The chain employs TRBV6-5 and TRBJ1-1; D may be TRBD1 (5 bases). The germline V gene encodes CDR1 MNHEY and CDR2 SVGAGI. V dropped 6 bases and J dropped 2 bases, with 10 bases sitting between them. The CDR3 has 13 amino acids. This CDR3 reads CASRDTGNTEAFF. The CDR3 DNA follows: TGTGCCAGCAGGGACACAGGTAACACTGAAGCTTTCTTT.

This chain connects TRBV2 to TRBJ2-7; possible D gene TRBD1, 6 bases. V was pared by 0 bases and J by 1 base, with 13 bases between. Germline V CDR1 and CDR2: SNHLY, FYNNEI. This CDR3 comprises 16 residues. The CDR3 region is CASSEALQTGSYEQYF. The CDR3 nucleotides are TGTGCCAGCAGTGAAGCGCTCCAAACAGGGTCCTACGAGCAGTACTTC.

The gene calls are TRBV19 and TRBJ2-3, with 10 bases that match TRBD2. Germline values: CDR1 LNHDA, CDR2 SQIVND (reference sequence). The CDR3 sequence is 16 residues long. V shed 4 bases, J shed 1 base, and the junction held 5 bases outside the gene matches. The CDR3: CASSTLAGVRTDTQYF. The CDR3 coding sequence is TGTGCCAGTAGTACCCTAGCGGGGGTACGCACAGATACGCAGTATTTT.

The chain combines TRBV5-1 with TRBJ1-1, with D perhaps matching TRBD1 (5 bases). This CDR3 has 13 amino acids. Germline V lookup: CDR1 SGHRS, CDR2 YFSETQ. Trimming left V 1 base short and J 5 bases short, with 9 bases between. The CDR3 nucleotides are TGCGCCAGCAGCTTGTTAGAGGGGACTGAAGCTTTCTTT. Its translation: CASSLLEGTEAFF. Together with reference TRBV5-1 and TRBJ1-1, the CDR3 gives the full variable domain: KAGVTQTPRYLIKTRGQQVTLSCSPISGHRSVSWYQQTPGQGLQFLFEYFSETQRNKGNFPGRFSGRQFSNSRSEMNVSTLELGDSALYLCASSLLEGTEAFFGQGTRLTVV.